The 15 T cell receptor beta chains reported below all come from one sample, sequenced in a study of CD4 T cells in relation to SARS-CoV-2 and coronaviruses listed by TCRdb under 2021. The library was produced with the immunoSEQ multiplex PCR assay. The table comes from immuneACCESS by way of TCRdb, which keeps in-frame sequences with V and J called. Part of the clones is missing from these tables; in studies checked, under half for an unresolved V gene and the rest for unknown reasons. Counted in this sample were tens of thousands of clones; about three quarters of them appeared once. The ten largest account for approximately 13% of the sample. CD4+ T cells from unexposed donors were collected before the COVID-19 pandemic (2011-2018). After around 10 days of culture, CD4+ T cells were isolated with the EasySep CD4+ T cell isolation kit. No antigen has been identified for these receptors. Material: CD4+ T cells from PBMCs, cultured in vitro. The receptor source for this set is a human donor in good health.

This clone is deemed medium-sized. The rearrangement joins TRBV11-2 to TRBJ2-3; 8 positions match TRBD2. J lost 6 bases, V lost 2 bases, and 7 bases had no gene match. This CDR3 comprises 15 residues. Germline lookup yields CDR1 SGHAT and CDR2 FQNNGV. The CDR3 is CASSLYGRATDTQYF. The CDR3 DNA is TGTGCCAGCAGCTTATACGGGAGGGCCACCGATACGCAGTATTTT.

This clone was seen a handful of times. The chain uses TRBV11-2 and TRBJ2-5; maybe TRBD1 (5 bases). Trimming took 5 bases from V and 2 from J, leaving 15 bases between them. This CDR3 is 15 amino acids long. Germline V gene data show CDR1 as SGHAT and CDR2 as FQNNGV. The CDR3 DNA reads as TGTGCCAGCAGCCCCCCGGCAGGGCGACAAGAGACCCAGTACTTC. This sequence encodes CASSPPAGRQETQYF.

This clone was observed a single time. The V and J genes are TRBV6-2 or TRBV6-3 and TRBJ2-3; D is ambiguous. Trimming stripped 2 bases from V and 3 bases from J, with 6 bases between. Germline CDR1 and CDR2: MNHEY and SVGEGT. The CDR3 covers 13 residues. The CDR3 DNA is TGTGCCAGCAGTTACCAAGAGACAGATACGCAGTATTTT. It encodes CASSYQETDTQYF.

V and J are TRBV5-4 and TRBJ2-5, with TRBD2 matching over 8 bases. The CDR3 runs 15 residues. Germline V gene data show CDR1 as SGHNT and CDR2 as YYREEE (reference sequence). J gave up 5 bases and V 2 bases, and 8 bases lay outside the gene matches. The CDR3 sequence is CASSLTGTRSETQYF. The CDR3 DNA sequence: TGTGCCAGCAGCTTAACCGGGACTAGGTCCGAGACCCAGTACTTC.

V usage is TRBV2 and J usage is TRBJ2-1, with 9 bases lining up with TRBD1. Germline V gene sequence: CDR1 SNHLY, CDR2 FYNNEI. The CDR3 spans 14 residues. The trim removed 4 bases at V and 6 bases at J, leaving 4 bases unmatched. CDR3 nucleotides: TGTGCCAGCAGTGTTGAGACAGGGGGCAATGAGCAGTTCTTC. This encodes CASSVETGGNEQFF.

The genes are TRBV24-1 and TRBJ1-6; D may be TRBD1 (6 bases). V was trimmed by 9 bases and J by 8 bases, leaving 19 bases between them. The CDR3 extends over 15 amino acids. Germline V CDR1 and CDR2: KGHDR, SFDVKD. The CDR3 loop reads CATPGGGRIDSPLHF. The DNA for the CDR3 is TGTGCCACCCCTGGTGGGGGGCGTATAGATTCACCCCTCCACTTT.

The chain recombines TRBV9 with TRBJ2-7, with D possibly TRBD1 on 7 matching bases. Trimming pared 0 bases from V and 2 bases from J, leaving 12 bases between. CDR3 size: 15 residues. The V gene's germline CDR1 is SGDLS and CDR2 YYNGEE. CDR3 in DNA: TGTGCCAGCAGCGTAGAGGAGGGGGCGACCTACGAGCAGTACTTC. Amino acid sequence: CASSVEEGATYEQYF.

The rearrangement uses TRBV13 and TRBJ1-3; D gene unclear. This CDR3 is 12 amino acids long. With 6 bases removed from V and 4 bases from J, the gap between germline ends came to 7 bases. Germline V lookup: CDR1 PRHDT, CDR2 FYEKMQ (reference sequence). CDR3 coding DNA: TGTGCCAGCAGTTTACAGGGAAACACCATATATTTT. Encoded protein: CASSLQGNTIYF.

The genes are TRBV6-2 or TRBV6-3 and TRBJ2-2; D may correspond to TRBD1 or TRBD2 (5 bases each). Trimming left V 6 bases short and J 5 bases short, with 22 bases between. Germline V gene data show CDR1 as MNHEY and CDR2 as SVGEGT. The CDR3 sequence is 17 residues long. The CDR3 sequence: CASSHRDPTLQTGELFF. CDR3 nucleotides: TGTGCCAGCAGCCACCGGGACCCTACCCTTCAGACCGGGGAGCTGTTTTTT.

The chain couples TRBV4-3 to TRBJ2-7, with D maybe TRBD2 (6 bases). The CDR3 has 14 residues. Trimming shortened V by 2 bases and J by 5 bases, and 13 bases separated the two germline ends. CDR1 LGHNA and CDR2 YSLEER come from the germline V gene. The CDR3: CASSQFGGKDEQYF. CDR3 coding DNA: TGCGCCAGCAGCCAATTCGGGGGTAAAGACGAGCAGTACTTC.

This chain links TRBV3-1 (or the pseudogene TRBV3-2) with TRBJ1-1; D not certain. The CDR3 totals 14 residues. CDR1 LGHDT and CDR2 YNNKEL come from the germline V gene (reference sequence). V was pared by 4 bases and J by 1 base, with 10 bases between. In nucleotides, the CDR3 is TGTGCCAGCAGCCCCCGGGAGGGGAACACTGAAGCTTTCTTT. It is translated as CASSPREGNTEAFF.

This sequence joins TRBV4-3 and TRBJ2-7; possible D gene TRBD2, 6 bases. This CDR3 is 13 amino acids long. Looked up from germline, CDR1 is LGHNA and CDR2 is YSLEER. Trimming took 1 base from V and 3 from J, leaving 7 bases between them. CDR3 coding DNA: TGCGCCAGCAGCCAAGGACTAGACTACGAGCAGTACTTC. Translated, it gives CASSQGLDYEQYF.

V usage is TRBV19 and J usage is TRBJ2-7, with TRBD1 identical over 11 bases. The CDR3 runs 16 residues. The J segment lost 3 bases and the V segment lost 1 base, leaving 5 bases of the junction unmatched. CDR1 and CDR2 from the germline V gene are LNHDA and SQIVND (reference sequence). DNA for the CDR3: TGTGCCAGTAGTATAGGCCCGGGACAGGGGGTCTACGAGCAGTACTTC. Translated: CASSIGPGQGVYEQYF. Supplemented by reference TRBV19 and TRBJ2-7, the full variable domain reads DGGITQSPKYLFRKEGQNVTLSCEQNLNHDAMYWYRQDPGQGLRLIYYSQIVNDFQKGDIAEGYSVSREKKESFPLTVTSAQKNPTAFYLCASSIGPGQGVYEQYFGPGTRLTVT.

This chain connects TRBV11-2 to TRBJ2-7; 10 nucleotides match TRBD2. Trimming cost V 2 bases and J 4 bases; bases outside gene matches: 5. The CDR3 is 15 residues long. CDR1 and CDR2 from the germline V gene are SGHAT and FQNNGV. The CDR3 region is CASSLFASGGYEQYF. In nucleotides, the CDR3 is TGTGCCAGCAGCTTATTCGCTAGCGGGGGTTACGAGCAGTACTTC.

The genes are TRBV6-2 or TRBV6-3 and TRBJ2-2, with no clear D. CDR1 is MNHEY, CDR2 SVGEGT, per germline. CDR3 length equals 11 residues. Trimming took 5 bases from V and 6 from J, leaving 4 bases between them. CDR3 residues: CASSKAGELFF. The DNA of the CDR3 is TGTGCCAGCAGTAAAGCCGGGGAGCTGTTTTTT.